This T cell receptor beta chain was found in a study of shared clonotypes between healthy human individuals. Generated by immunoSEQ multiplex PCR, the TCRdb table keeps only in-frame clones and is missing some. The sample has 2 million to 2.5 million clones; less than 95% are singletons. CD45RO-negative, CCR7-positively selected cells formed the naive CD8 fraction, excluding terminally differentiated effector memory CD45RA+ cells. Germline loops: CDR1 SGHNT, CDR2 YYREEE (reference sequence). V lost 2 bases and J 1 base, leaving 11 bases between the germline ends. CDR3 length: 15 amino acids. This clone was detected a few times. Its target is unknown. Study-wide findings and caveats: It was anticipated that sequencing depth would influence how many clonotypes donors shared.

The TCR comes from a man aged 18 to 30 in good health. The V call is TRBV5-4, the J call TRBJ2-3; no definite D call. Material: naive CD8+ T cells sorted from blood. DNA of the CDR3: TGTGCCAGCAGCTTCAACAACGGTGGCACAGATACGCAGTATTTT. Encoded protein: CASSFNNGGTDTQYF.